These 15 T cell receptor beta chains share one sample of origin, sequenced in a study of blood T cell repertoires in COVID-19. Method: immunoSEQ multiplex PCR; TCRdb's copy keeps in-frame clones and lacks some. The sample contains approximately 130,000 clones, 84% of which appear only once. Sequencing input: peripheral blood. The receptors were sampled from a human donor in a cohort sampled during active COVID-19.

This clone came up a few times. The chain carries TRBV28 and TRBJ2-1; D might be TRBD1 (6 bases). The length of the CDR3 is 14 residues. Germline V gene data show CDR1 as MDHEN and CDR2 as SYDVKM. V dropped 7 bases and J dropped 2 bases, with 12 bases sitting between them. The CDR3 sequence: CASKIRGPYNEQFF. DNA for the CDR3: TGTGCCAGCAAAATCAGGGGCCCCTACAATGAGCAGTTCTTC.

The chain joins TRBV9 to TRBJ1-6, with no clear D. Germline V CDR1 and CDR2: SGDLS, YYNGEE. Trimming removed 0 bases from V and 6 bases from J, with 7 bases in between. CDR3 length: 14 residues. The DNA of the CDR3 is TGTGCCAGCAGCGTAGACAGTGGTAATTCACCCCTCCACTTT. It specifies CASSVDSGNSPLHF.

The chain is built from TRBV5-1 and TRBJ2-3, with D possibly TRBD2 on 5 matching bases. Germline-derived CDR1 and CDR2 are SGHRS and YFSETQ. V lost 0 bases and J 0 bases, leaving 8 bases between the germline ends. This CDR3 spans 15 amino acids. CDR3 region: CASSLASRSTDTQYF. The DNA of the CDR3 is TGCGCCAGCAGCTTGGCTAGCAGGAGCACAGATACGCAGTATTTT.

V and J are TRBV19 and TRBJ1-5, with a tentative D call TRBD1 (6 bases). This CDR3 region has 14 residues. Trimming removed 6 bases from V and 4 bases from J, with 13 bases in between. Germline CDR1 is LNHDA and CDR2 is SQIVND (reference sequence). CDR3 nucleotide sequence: TGTGCCAGTAGCCGGGGGGCCGGGAATCAGCCCCAGCATTTT. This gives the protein CASSRGAGNQPQHF.

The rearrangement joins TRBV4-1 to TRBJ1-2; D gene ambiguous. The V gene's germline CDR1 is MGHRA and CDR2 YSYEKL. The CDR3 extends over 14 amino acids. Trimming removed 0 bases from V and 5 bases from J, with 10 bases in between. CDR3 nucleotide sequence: TGCGCCAGCAGCCAAGATAGGTTCGGGTATGGCTACACCTTC. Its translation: CASSQDRFGYGYTF.

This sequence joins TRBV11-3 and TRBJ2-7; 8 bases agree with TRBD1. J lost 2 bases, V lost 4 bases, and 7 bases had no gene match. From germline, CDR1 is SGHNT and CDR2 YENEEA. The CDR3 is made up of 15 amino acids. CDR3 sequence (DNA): TGTGCCAGCAGCTCAGGACAGGGTATACCCTACGAGCAGTACTTC. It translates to CASSSGQGIPYEQYF.

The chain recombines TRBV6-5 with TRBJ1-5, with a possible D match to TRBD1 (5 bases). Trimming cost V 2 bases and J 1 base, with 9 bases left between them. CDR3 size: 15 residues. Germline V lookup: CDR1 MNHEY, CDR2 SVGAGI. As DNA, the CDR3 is TGTGCCAGCAGTTACAGGGGTGGGAGCAATCAGCCCCAGCATTTT. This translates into CASSYRGGSNQPQHF.

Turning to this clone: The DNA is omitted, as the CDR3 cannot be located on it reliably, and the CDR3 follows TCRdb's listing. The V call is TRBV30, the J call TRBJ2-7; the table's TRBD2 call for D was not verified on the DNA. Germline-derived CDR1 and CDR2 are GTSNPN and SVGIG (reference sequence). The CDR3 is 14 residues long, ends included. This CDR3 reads CAWGAGIVRGWMYF.

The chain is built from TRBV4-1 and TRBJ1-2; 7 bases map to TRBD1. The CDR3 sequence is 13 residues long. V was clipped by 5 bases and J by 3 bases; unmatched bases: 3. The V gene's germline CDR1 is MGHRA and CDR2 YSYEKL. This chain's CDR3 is CASSFGTDYGYTF. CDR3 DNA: TGCGCCAGCAGCTTTGGGACAGACTATGGCTACACCTTC.

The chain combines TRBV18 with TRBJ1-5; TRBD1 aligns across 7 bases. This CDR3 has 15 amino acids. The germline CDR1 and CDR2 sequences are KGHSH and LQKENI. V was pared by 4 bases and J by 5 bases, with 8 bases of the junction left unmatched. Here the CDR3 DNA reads TGTGCCAGCTCACAATATAACAGGGGAGATCAGCCCCAGCATTTT. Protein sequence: CASSQYNRGDQPQHF.

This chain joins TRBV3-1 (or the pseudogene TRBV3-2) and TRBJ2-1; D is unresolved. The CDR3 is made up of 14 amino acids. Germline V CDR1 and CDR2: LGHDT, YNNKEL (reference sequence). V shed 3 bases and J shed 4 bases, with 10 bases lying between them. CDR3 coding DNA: TGTGCCAGCAGCCACCCGTCGGGTTACAATGAGCAGTTCTTC. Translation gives CASSHPSGYNEQFF.

In DNA form, the CDR3 reads TGTGCCAGCTCACCGACACAGGGCAGCTCCTACAATGAGCAGTTCTTC. Protein: CASSPTQGSSYNEQFF. This chain connects TRBV18 to TRBJ2-1; D might be TRBD1 (6 bases). Deletions cut 3 bases from V and 0 bases from J, with 12 bases between. The CDR3 extends over 16 amino acids. Per germline, CDR1 KGHSH and CDR2 LQKENI.

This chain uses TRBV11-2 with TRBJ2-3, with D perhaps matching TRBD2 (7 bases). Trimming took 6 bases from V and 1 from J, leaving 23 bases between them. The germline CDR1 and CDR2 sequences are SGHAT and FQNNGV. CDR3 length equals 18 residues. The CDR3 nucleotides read TGTGCCAGCAGTCCCGGGGGGCTAGCCCAGTTGGGCACAGATACGCAGTATTTT. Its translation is CASSPGGLAQLGTDTQYF.

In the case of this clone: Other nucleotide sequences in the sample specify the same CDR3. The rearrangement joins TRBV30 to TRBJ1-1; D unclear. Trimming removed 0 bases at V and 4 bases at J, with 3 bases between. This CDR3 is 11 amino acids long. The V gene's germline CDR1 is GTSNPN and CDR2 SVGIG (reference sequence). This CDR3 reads CAWSVSTEAFF. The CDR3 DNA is TGTGCCTGGAGTGTTAGCACTGAAGCTTTCTTT.

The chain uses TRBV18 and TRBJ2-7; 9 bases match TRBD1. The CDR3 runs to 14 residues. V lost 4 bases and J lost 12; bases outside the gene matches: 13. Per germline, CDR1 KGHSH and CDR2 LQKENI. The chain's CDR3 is CASSQVRDRDNLYF. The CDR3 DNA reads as TGTGCCAGCTCACAAGTACGGGACAGGGACAACTTGTACTTC.